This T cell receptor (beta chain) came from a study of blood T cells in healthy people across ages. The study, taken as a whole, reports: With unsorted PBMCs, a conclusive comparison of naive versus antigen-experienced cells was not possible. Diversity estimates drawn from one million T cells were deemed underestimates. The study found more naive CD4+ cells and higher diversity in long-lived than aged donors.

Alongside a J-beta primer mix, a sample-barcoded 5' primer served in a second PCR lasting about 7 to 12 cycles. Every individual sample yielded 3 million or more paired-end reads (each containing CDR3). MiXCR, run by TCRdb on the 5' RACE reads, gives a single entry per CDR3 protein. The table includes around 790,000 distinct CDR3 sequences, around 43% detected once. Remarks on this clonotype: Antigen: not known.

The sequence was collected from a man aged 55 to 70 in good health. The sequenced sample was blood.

The CDR3 loop is CASSQDGSGLTDTQYF. DNA for the CDR3: TGTGCCAGCAGCCAAGATGGGTCCGGCCTCACAGATACGCAGTATTTT. The chain is built from TRBV3-1 and TRBJ2-3; D gene uncertain. Germline CDR1 reads LGHDT; CDR2 reads YNNKEL (reference sequence). The germline V and J ends were trimmed by 0 bases and 2 bases, with 12 bases remaining between them. This CDR3 is built from 16 residues.